Shown below are 9 T cell receptor beta chains from a single sample sequenced in a study of blood T cell repertoires in COVID-19. TCRdb keeps only in-frame clones here, not all; method: immunoSEQ multiplex PCR. The sample records around 28,000 clones, 89% being singletons. Sample: peripheral blood. These receptors were obtained from an elderly man with acute or convalescent COVID-19.

V gene TRBV29-1 combines with J gene TRBJ1-5; D unclear. This CDR3 contains 12 residues. The V and J ends lost 4 bases and 5 bases respectively, with 9 bases between them. CDR1 is SQVTM, CDR2 ANQGSEA, per germline. The CDR3 is CSVAEHDQPQHF. Here the CDR3 DNA reads TGCAGCGTTGCCGAACACGATCAGCCCCAGCATTTT.

The V call is TRBV6-4, the J call TRBJ2-1, with D tentatively TRBD2 (5 bases). The CDR3 spans 14 residues. In germline, CDR1 is MRHNA, CDR2 SNTAGT. V shed 6 bases and J shed 5 bases, with 14 bases lying between them. The CDR3 nucleotides read TGTGCCAGCAGAGGACTGCGACCGGACAATGAGCAGTTCTTC. Its translation is CASRGLRPDNEQFF.

The chain is built from TRBV24-1 and TRBJ2-7, with D possibly being TRBD2 (5 bases). CDR3 size: 11 residues. The V gene's germline CDR1 is KGHDR and CDR2 SFDVKD. V was trimmed by 6 bases and J by 6 bases, leaving 8 bases between them. The CDR3 protein is CATSRGFEQYF. In nucleotides, the CDR3 is TGTGCCACCAGTCGCGGGTTCGAGCAGTACTTC.

In its sample, this clone was seen once. This sequence joins TRBV19 and TRBJ2-2, with D possibly TRBD1 on 6 matching bases. The CDR3 is 16 residues long. V was trimmed by 3 bases and J by 3 bases, leaving 14 bases between them. Germline CDR1 is LNHDA and CDR2 is SQIVND (reference sequence). CDR3 protein: CASSIIGQPYTGELFF. CDR3 sequence (DNA): TGTGCCAGTAGTATCATCGGACAGCCCTACACCGGGGAGCTGTTTTTT. Full variable domain (outside the CDR3, taken from reference TRBV19 and TRBJ2-2): DGGITQSPKYLFRKEGQNVTLSCEQNLNHDAMYWYRQDPGQGLRLIYYSQIVNDFQKGDIAEGYSVSREKKESFPLTVTSAQKNPTAFYLCASSIIGQPYTGELFFGEGSRLTVL.

This chain joins TRBV11-2 and TRBJ2-3; D is unresolved. The length of the CDR3 is 14 residues. The germline V gene has CDR1 SGHAT and CDR2 FQNNGV. The ends were cut back, 5 bases at V and 0 bases at J, with 9 bases in the middle. The CDR3 loop reads CASSPSRSTDTQYF. The CDR3 nucleotides are TGTGCCAGCAGCCCTTCCCGGAGCACAGATACGCAGTATTTT.

The sample holds a few counts of this clone. This sequence joins TRBV5-5 and TRBJ1-5, with D perhaps matching TRBD1 (6 bases). Germline V CDR1 and CDR2: SGHKS, YYEKEE (reference sequence). The V end lost 4 bases, the J end lost 1 base, and 15 bases lay between the germline ends. This CDR3 is 16 amino acids long. The DNA of the CDR3 is TGTGCCAGCAGCCCGGGGGGCAAGTTGAGCAATCAGCCCCAGCATTTT. It yields the protein CASSPGGKLSNQPQHF.

The chain is built from TRBV5-1 and TRBJ1-1, with D perhaps matching TRBD1 (6 bases). Per the germline V gene, CDR1 is SGHRS and CDR2 is YFSETQ. Trimming removed 5 bases from V and 3 bases from J, with 14 bases in between. This CDR3 has 14 residues. CDR3 bases: TGCGCCAGCAGGAACAGGGTATACGACACTGAAGCTTTCTTT. As protein: CASRNRVYDTEAFF.

In its sample, this clone was seen once. This chain joins TRBV5-1 and TRBJ2-1; TRBD2 matches at 12 bases. Losses at the gene ends were 6 bases for V and 7 bases for J; bases not matched to a gene: 8. CDR3 length: 15 residues. CDR1 is SGHRS, CDR2 YFSETQ, per germline. CDR3 DNA: TGCGCCAGCACCTTCGTGACTAGCGGGAGTAATGAGCAGTTCTTC. Its translation is CASTFVTSGSNEQFF.

The rearrangement links TRBV4-1 to TRBJ2-3; 11 nucleotides align to TRBD2. V dropped 3 bases and J dropped 7; count of bases not matched to a gene: 9. The CDR3 is made up of 16 amino acids. The germline CDR1 and CDR2 sequences are MGHRA and YSYEKL. CDR3 DNA: TGCGCCAGCAGCCACCCCTCGCCTAGCGGGAGGCATACGCAGTATTTT. Amino acids: CASSHPSPSGRHTQYF.